This T cell receptor (beta chain) was identified during a study of yellow fever vaccine responses in identical twins (dated by TCRdb to the late 2010s). Regarding the research as a whole: The study precisely tracked vaccine-responding T cell clones in identical twins.

Overall results and qualifications from the work: According to the authors, in identical twins the way T cells responded to vaccination appeared partly convergent and partly personalized.

Library generation was performed with RT-PCR. The data were produced on an Illumina HiSeq 2500. TCRdb trimmed public reads at Q25 via fastp, called clones via MiXCR and kept in-frame beta chains. Each record represents a unique CDR3 protein, reported with the most common genes and DNA among its rows. This sample comprises 9,800 or so distinct CDR3 sequences, over 80% of them detected only once. The ten biggest clones cover 2.1% of the sample. A remark on this clonotype: The antigen it recognizes is unknown. No qualities accompany the bases; no much larger clone lies one base away.

The sample in question was T cells from blood (PBMCs), unsorted or a sorted subset (not recorded which), obtained before or after yellow fever vaccination (not recorded which). This TCR was recovered from a woman aged 18-29 years who received the yellow fever vaccine. Donor details come from another sample of the same person, matched by shared clones.

The DNA sequence reads TGTGCCAGCAGCCAAGGAAGAAAGAACACTGAAGCTTTCTTT. This encodes CASSQGRKNTEAFF. The chain uses TRBV3-1 and TRBJ1-1, with the D gene uncertain. Including the terminal cysteine and phenylalanine, the CDR3 comprises 14 residues. Only the CDR3 portion is preserved as DNA: 42 bases, with reading frame beginning at the first base. The V end loses 1 base and the J end loses 1 base, and a stretch of 7 bases separates them. Sequences LGHDT (CDR1) and YNNKEL (CDR2) are obtained from the germline V gene (reference sequence).